Given below is one TCR beta chain in context. There is no known antigen for this receptor. No much larger clonotype is one base removed from it; base qualities were not supplied. The record originates from a study of shared clonotypes between healthy human individuals (dated by TCRdb to 2019 to 2021). With regard to the full study: A few men and two women, aged 18 to 49 years, made up the cohort. Each donor's leukapheresis produced roughly between roughly 0.85 and 10 billion PBMCs. The study deeply sequenced blood TCR repertoires of five healthy adults to estimate repertoire size and the extent of clonotype sharing between individuals. Per donor, three plates each were used for CD4 naive and CD4 memory, two for CD8 naive, and one for CD8 memory. To increase sequencing depth and limit assay-specific biases, different laboratories used diverse techniques to prepare libraries and sequence TCR repertoires.

On the study overall, not on this receptor specifically: Across a few donors, 4.5% to 6.5% of naive CD4, 3.5% of naive CD8, 2.3% of memory CD4, and under 0.45% of memory CD8 clonotypes were shared. Based on pairwise subsampling, the degree of clonotype sharing among donors was expected to be affected by sequencing depth. Sampling was limited to blood, and TCR repertoires in tissue likely differ from TCR repertoires in blood. Because the study included only a small number of donors, the genetic and exposure-history diversity represented was limited. Naive subsets generally had larger estimated clonotype richness than memory subsets did. Rarefaction of sorted-subset datasets indicated incomplete sequencing despite the large sequencing depth. Higher generation probabilities were observed for clonotypes shared by all four sorted-subset donors than for non-shared clonotypes.

V is cut by 4 bases and J by 0 bases, and the space between the germline ends is 14 bases. CDR1 and CDR2, per the germline V gene (reference sequence), are SGHKS and YYEKEE. The CDR3 runs 15 residues from the cysteine to the phenylalanine. Just CDR3 DNA is preserved here, 45 bases in frame from base 1. Donors were healthy HIV-negative adults with no recently reported acute infections or vaccinations. Only Caucasian adults living in Nashville, Tennessee, USA were represented among the donors. CD4+ T cells were enriched by magnetic negative selection; naive cells were then positively selected on CD45RA, and the negative fraction formed the memory subset. Blood was obtained by leukapheresis, after which PBMCs were separated by Ficoll-Histopaque density gradient centrifugation and cryopreserved in liquid nitrogen vapor phase. Analytical flow cytometry was used to check the purity and quantity of every magnetically sorted T cell population. From each sorted fraction, genomic DNA was isolated and quantified by UV absorbance on a Nanodrop 2000c.

Using the deep immunoSEQ assay, TCR CDR3 regions were amplified from genomic DNA by multiplex PCR. Extracted genomic DNA from each cell subset was distributed evenly across all wells of several immunoSEQ 96-well plates, and each plate was treated as a replicate. For sorted subsets, 150 to 200 ng genomic DNA, equal to 30,000 or so T cell genomes, was loaded into each replicate PCR. Purified libraries were measured with a Qubit 3.0 fluorometer, size-checked on a Bioanalyzer 2100, and measured again with the KAPA Library Quantification kit. A separate single-read 150-cycle Illumina NextSeq 550 flow cell was used to sequence each immunoSEQ 96-well plate. The published analysis was carried out like this. Because the immunoSEQ output included only junctional sequences and no quality scores, the filtering could not be the same as the filtering used for full-length reads. Sequences were annotated with PyIR, a Python wrapper for IgBLAST v1.9, and V/J genes and CDR3 were assigned using IMGT germline references. Any read was removed if the V/J assignment was weak (E-value above 1e-6), the CDR3 was missing, or the read contained stop codons, out-of-frame junctions, or ambiguous translated residues. V3J clonotypes were defined as sequences sharing an identical inferred V gene, J gene, and CDR3 amino acid sequence. To compute the percentage overlap between repertoires, the number of shared unique clonotypes was divided by the size of the smaller repertoire. Richness of each repertoire was evaluated using RTK rarefaction, the Chao1 estimator, and Recon v2.1 estimates of unobserved clonotypes. Generation probabilities were computed with OLGA for all TCRbeta clonotypes obtained by the gDNA method from a handful of donors. Imported from immuneACCESS, the table was reduced by TCRdb to in-frame sequences with V and J called. These copies leave out some clones; in studies compared against another copy, an unresolved V gene accounts for under half, and the cause of the remainder is not known. That table gives V, J and clone size, and the DNA gave D and trimming. This sample is represented by a few million clones; around nine tenths of them were singletons. The ten largest account for roughly 0.13% of the sample.

The rearranged chain carries TRBV5-5 and TRBJ2-7, and possibly TRBD1, on 6 matching bases. Sequenced input: naive CD4+ T cells sorted from blood. The sample's cell subset or site label is to be understood as: CD45RA+ positively selected. This TCR was sampled from a man younger than 35 in good health. The CDR3 region has the sequence CASSKSRGSSYEQYF. DNA sequence: TGTGCCAGCAGCAAATCTAGGGGGAGCTCCTACGAGCAGTACTTC.